The rows below give T cell receptor beta chains drawn from one sample of a study of blood T cell repertoires in COVID-19. This table comes from immunoSEQ multiplex PCR, and its TCRdb copy is limited to in-frame clones, with some not included. The sample lists fewer than 200,000 clones; around 87% were seen once. Sequenced input: peripheral blood. The origin of the receptors is a woman of 80 years or more with COVID-19, enrolled during active disease. CDR3s include the opening cysteine and the closing phenylalanine or tryptophan. Fields, in order: D gene, V gene, clone size, J gene, CDR3 protein, CDR3 DNA. A D gene is named only where the DNA matches it firmly. Some rows have no size entry. The others give once, few or many, or a class for an expanded clone.

D: TRBD2; V: TRBV9; size: NA; J: TRBJ2-1; CDR3: CASSVGLAGAGNEQFF; DNA: TGTGCCAGCAGCGTCGGACTAGCGGGAGCAGGAAATGAGCAGTTCTTC
D: NA; V: TRBV19; size: NA; J: TRBJ2-5; CDR3: CASSPGGGWETQYF; DNA: TGTGCCAGTAGCCCGGGCGGGGGCTGGGAGACCCAGTACTTC
D: TRBD1; V: TRBV11-3; size: NA; J: TRBJ2-5; CDR3: CASSSRQGQETQYF; DNA: TGTGCCAGCAGCTCCAGACAGGGGCAAGAGACCCAGTACTTC
D: NA; V: TRBV19; size: few; J: TRBJ2-2; CDR3: CASRTDANTGELFF; DNA: TGTGCCAGTCGGACAGACGCGAACACCGGGGAGCTGTTTTTT
D: NA; V: TRBV3-1/TRBV3-2; size: few; J: TRBJ1-1; CDR3: CASSQGTVNTEAFF; DNA: TGTGCCAGCAGCCAAGGGACAGTGAACACTGAAGCTTTCTTT
D: TRBD1; V: TRBV28; size: NA; J: TRBJ1-1; CDR3: CASSLTGGDWGAFF; DNA: TGTGCCAGCAGTTTGACAGGGGGCGACTGGGGAGCTTTCTTT
D: NA; V: TRBV28; size: NA; J: TRBJ1-1; CDR3: CASRSGGRLTEAFF; DNA: TGTGCCAGCCGCTCGGGGGGTCGGCTCACTGAAGCTTTCTTT
D: TRBD1; V: TRBV18; size: NA; J: TRBJ1-5; CDR3: CASSPDRGNQPQHF; DNA: TGTGCCAGCTCACCGGACAGGGGGAATCAGCCCCAGCATTTT
D: NA; V: TRBV19; size: NA; J: TRBJ2-7; CDR3: CASRNSVREGYEQYF; DNA: TGTGCCAGTAGAAACTCCGTCAGGGAAGGGTACGAGCAGTACTTC
D: TRBD1; V: TRBV7-2; size: NA; J: TRBJ2-7; CDR3: CASSLGTGAYEQYF; DNA: TGTGCCAGCAGCCTTGGGACAGGGGCCTACGAGCAGTACTTC
D: TRBD1; V: TRBV28; size: once; J: TRBJ1-1; CDR3: CASMTGGVTEAFF; DNA: TGTGCCAGTATGACAGGGGGCGTCACTGAAGCTTTCTTT
D: TRBD2; V: TRBV7-8; size: NA; J: TRBJ2-1; CDR3: CASSFPTSGRANMDEQFF; DNA: TGTGCCAGCAGCTTCCCGACTAGCGGGAGGGCCAATATGGATGAGCAGTTCTTC
D: TRBD2; V: TRBV3-1/TRBV3-2; size: NA; J: TRBJ2-2; CDR3: CASSQTSGGTGELFF; DNA: TGTGCCAGCAGCCAAACTAGCGGGGGGACCGGGGAGCTGTTTTTT
D: NA; V: TRBV5-4; size: NA; J: TRBJ2-1; CDR3: CASSLNPSSYNEQFF; DNA: TGTGCCAGCAGCTTAAACCCTAGCTCCTACAATGAGCAGTTCTTC
D: TRBD2; V: TRBV6-5; size: NA; J: TRBJ2-3; CDR3: CASAGTRVTDTQYF; DNA: TGTGCCAGCGCCGGGACTAGGGTCACAGATACGCAGTATTTT
D: TRBD1; V: TRBV27; size: few; J: TRBJ1-6; CDR3: CASKVTGVTNSPLHF; DNA: TGTGCCAGCAAGGTTACAGGGGTTACAAATTCACCCCTCCACTTT
D: TRBD1; V: TRBV14; size: few; J: TRBJ1-3; CDR3: CASSQRGTDLSGNTIYF; DNA: TGTGCCAGCAGCCAAAGAGGGACAGACCTCTCTGGAAACACCATATATTTT
D: NA; V: TRBV5-8; size: NA; J: TRBJ1-2; CDR3: CASSGGSHILHYTF; DNA: TGTGCCAGCAGCGGGGGCAGCCACATTCTCCACTACACCTTC
D: NA; V: TRBV7-2; size: NA; J: TRBJ1-4; CDR3: CASSPTGNRLNEKLFF; DNA: TGTGCCAGCAGCCCAACGGGGAACAGACTTAATGAAAAACTGTTTTTT
D: TRBD1; V: TRBV10-3; size: NA; J: TRBJ1-4; CDR3: CAISESDQTGIEKLFF; DNA: TGTGCCATCAGTGAGTCGGATCAGACAGGGATTGAAAAACTGTTTTTT
D: NA; V: TRBV7-7; size: NA; J: TRBJ1-3; CDR3: CASSFGVGNTIYF; DNA: TGTGCCAGCAGCTTCGGGGTTGGAAACACCATATATTTT
D: TRBD1; V: TRBV7-9; size: NA; J: TRBJ1-2; CDR3: CASSPWDRIFYGYTF; DNA: TGTGCCAGCAGCCCATGGGACAGGATTTTTTATGGCTACACCTTC
D: NA; V: TRBV6-5; size: NA; J: TRBJ2-2; CDR3: CASSWTDQTGELFF; DNA: TGTGCCAGCAGTTGGACTGATCAAACCGGGGAGCTGTTTTTT
D: NA; V: TRBV3-1/TRBV3-2; size: NA; J: TRBJ2-7; CDR3: CASSLQEGYEQYF; DNA: TGTGCCAGCAGCCTCCAAGAGGGCTACGAGCAGTACTTC
D: TRBD1; V: TRBV6-5; size: NA; J: TRBJ1-6; CDR3: CASRGQGGNSPLHF; DNA: TGTGCCAGCAGGGGACAGGGGGGCAATTCACCCCTCCACTTT
D: TRBD1; V: TRBV5-4; size: NA; J: TRBJ1-6; CDR3: CASSLRGHNSPLHF; DNA: TGTGCCAGCAGCTTGAGGGGGCATAATTCACCCCTCCACTTT
D: TRBD2; V: TRBV7-2; size: NA; J: TRBJ2-2; CDR3: CASSLVRAGGPGTGELFF; DNA: TGTGCCAGCAGCTTAGTCCGAGCGGGAGGGCCGGGCACCGGGGAGCTGTTTTTT
D: NA; V: TRBV4-3; size: NA; J: TRBJ1-3; CDR3: CASSQTGSSGNTIYF; DNA: TGCGCCAGCAGCCAAACAGGCAGCTCTGGAAACACCATATATTTT
D: NA; V: TRBV28; size: NA; J: TRBJ1-4; CDR3: CASSSPGPRTNEKLFF; DNA: TGTGCCAGCAGTTCTCCTGGCCCGCGGACTAATGAAAAACTGTTTTTT
D: TRBD2; V: TRBV10-3; size: few; J: TRBJ2-3; CDR3: CAISDQAGVSDTQYF; DNA: TGTGCCATCAGTGACCAAGCGGGAGTATCAGATACGCAGTATTTT
D: NA; V: TRBV18; size: NA; J: TRBJ2-5; CDR3: CASSPIQREETQYF; DNA: TGTGCCAGCTCACCCATTCAGCGGGAAGAGACCCAGTACTTC
D: NA; V: TRBV18; size: NA; J: TRBJ2-7; CDR3: CASSHKGGQQYF; DNA: TGTGCCAGCTCACACAAAGGGGGACAGCAGTACTTC
D: NA; V: TRBV4-2; size: NA; J: TRBJ2-2; CDR3: CASSQDGAGRTGELFF; DNA: TGTGCCAGCAGCCAAGATGGGGCAGGGCGCACCGGGGAGCTGTTTTTT
D: TRBD1; V: TRBV3-1/TRBV3-2; size: NA; J: TRBJ1-6; CDR3: CASSSPQGAQNSPLHF; DNA: TGTGCCAGCAGCTCTCCACAGGGGGCGCAGAATTCACCCCTCCACTTT
D: TRBD1; V: TRBV11-1; size: NA; J: TRBJ1-1; CDR3: CASRTSDRVNTEAFF; DNA: TGTGCCAGCAGAACGTCGGACAGGGTAAACACTGAAGCTTTCTTT
D: NA; V: TRBV4-1; size: NA; J: TRBJ1-2; CDR3: CASSPRAGPYGYTF; DNA: TGCGCCAGCAGTCCCCGAGCGGGACCCTATGGCTACACCTTC
D: NA; V: TRBV15; size: NA; J: TRBJ1-4; CDR3: CATSRGAAREKLFF; DNA: TGTGCCACCAGCAGGGGGGCAGCTAGGGAAAAACTGTTTTTT
D: TRBD1; V: TRBV2; size: NA; J: TRBJ1-5; CDR3: CASNSRQGPHQPQHF; DNA: TGTGCCAGCAACTCCAGACAGGGGCCCCATCAGCCCCAGCATTTT
D: TRBD2; V: TRBV2; size: NA; J: TRBJ2-3; CDR3: CASKLAGGVDTQYF; DNA: TGTGCCAGTAAACTAGCGGGAGGAGTAGATACGCAGTATTTT
D: TRBD2; V: TRBV28; size: once; J: TRBJ2-1; CDR3: CASTPGRVNEQFF; DNA: TGTGCCAGCACTCCGGGGAGGGTTAATGAGCAGTTCTTC
D: TRBD1; V: TRBV11-3; size: NA; J: TRBJ2-2; CDR3: CASSLGSWDRDTGELFF; DNA: TGTGCCAGCAGCTTAGGTAGTTGGGACAGGGACACCGGGGAGCTGTTTTTT